This T cell receptor beta chain was sequenced for a study of T-cell memory formation after mild COVID-19. About the study: Among the donors, TCR clusters were largely specific to each donor. Whole-study results and caveats: Memory sampled before infection contained some responding clones, suggesting cross-reactive memory joined.

As for this clonotype: Its specificity is not known.

V lost 1 base and J lost 4; bases outside the gene matches: 13. Germline V gene lookup returns CDR1 SGHTA and CDR2 FQGNSA. The CDR3 totals 18 residues. Libraries for TCRalpha and TCRbeta carried sample barcodes and unique molecular identifiers via 5'RACE. TCRdb used MiXCR to reprocess the 5' RACE reads, holding one entry per CDR3 protein. Altogether more than 150,000 distinct CDR3 sequences are present, approximately 18% being singletons, with the ten largest covering 3% to 4%. This receptor was taken from a man aged 18 to 30 who had mild COVID-19 (a few samples of this study predate the infection). Cell type and time point are not known. The sample taken for sequencing was PBMCs or a T cell subset sorted from them (not recorded which). This chain joins TRBV7-2 and TRBJ1-1, with TRBD1 identical over 9 bases. CDR3 region: CASSLVGTGSVRGTEAFF. For the CDR3, the DNA is TGTGCCAGCAGCTTAGTTGGGACAGGGAGCGTCCGCGGCACTGAAGCTTTCTTT.